These 26 T cell receptor beta chains originate from one sample sequenced in a study of PD-1 and CTLA-4 blockade in melanoma. Generated by immunoSEQ multiplex PCR, the TCRdb table keeps only in-frame clones and is missing some. The table shows 15,000 to 20,000 clones, with 65% to 85% occurring only once. Here the sequenced sample was CD8+ T cells from peripheral blood, taken before anti-PD-1 treatment. The receptor source for this set is a human donor with melanoma.

V gene TRBV13 combines with J gene TRBJ2-7, with 15 bases aligning to TRBD2. The CDR3 is 17 residues long. The V gene's germline CDR1 is PRHDT and CDR2 FYEKMQ (reference sequence). J was trimmed by 4 bases and V by 5 bases; bases with no gene match: 9. CDR3 DNA sequence: TGTGCCAGCAGCGGCTGGACTAGCGGGGGGGATGCTTACGAGCAGTACTTC. Amino acid sequence: CASSGWTSGGDAYEQYF.

This clone is categorized as medium-sized. The chain employs TRBV14 and TRBJ2-7; 8 positions match TRBD1. Germline CDR1 reads SGHDN; CDR2 reads FVKESK. CDR3 length equals 14 residues. Unmatched junction bases numbered 4, after V lost 4 bases and J lost 2 bases. CDR3 sequence reads: CASSLGRGPYEQYF. The CDR3 nucleotides are TGTGCCAGCAGCCTGGGCAGGGGGCCCTACGAGCAGTACTTC. Full variable domain (outside the CDR3, taken from reference TRBV14 and TRBJ2-7): EAGVTQFPSHSVIEKGQTVTLRCDPISGHDNLYWYRRVMGKEIKFLLHFVKESKQDESGMPNNRFLAERTGGTYSTLKVQPAELEDSGVYFCASSLGRGPYEQYFGPGTRLTVT.

This sequence joins TRBV5-6 and TRBJ2-7, with 10 nucleotides matching TRBD2. J was trimmed by 9 bases and V by 4 bases; bases with no gene match: 13. The CDR3 length is 15 residues. Germline CDR1 is SGHDT and CDR2 is YYEEEE. The CDR3 protein is CASSHGAAGGPMQYF. CDR3 bases: TGTGCCAGCAGCCACGGGGCAGCGGGAGGGCCGATGCAGTACTTC.

The CDR3 loop is CASSRLAASYNEQFF. The CDR3 DNA reads TGTGCCAGCAGCCGACTAGCGGCCTCCTACAATGAGCAGTTCTTC. V and J are TRBV3-1 (or the pseudogene TRBV3-2) and TRBJ2-1; 9 bases agree with TRBD2. The J segment lost 0 bases and the V segment lost 4 bases, leaving 1 base of the junction unmatched. The length of the CDR3 is 15 residues. Germline loops: CDR1 LGHDT, CDR2 YNNKEL (reference sequence).

This clone was counted a few times. The chain has TRBV28 and TRBJ2-7; D is uncertain. Per the germline V gene, CDR1 is MDHEN and CDR2 is SYDVKM. The CDR3 consists of 14 residues. The V gene lost 4 bases and the J gene lost 6 bases, with 16 bases spanning the gap. CDR3 DNA sequence: TGTGCCAGCAGTTCCGGATTCCCGGGTCGCGAGCAGTACTTC. This encodes CASSSGFPGREQYF. Variable domain in full (rest from reference TRBV28 and TRBJ2-7): DVKVTQSSRYLVKRTGEKVFLECVQDMDHENMFWYRQDPGLGLRLIYFSYDVKMKEKGDIPEGYSVSREKKERFSLILESASTNQTSMYLCASSSGFPGREQYFGPGTRLTVT.

The J gene is TRBJ2-1, the V gene TRBV7-8; 11 nucleotides line up with TRBD2. Trimming cost V 4 bases and J 4 bases; bases outside gene matches: 6. This CDR3 has 16 amino acids. The V gene's germline CDR1 is SGHVS and CDR2 FQNEAQ. The DNA of the CDR3 is TGTGCCAGCAGCTCTGGACTAGCGGGCCAATACAATGAGCAGTTCTTC. Translated, it gives CASSSGLAGQYNEQFF.

There are a few counts of this clone. The rearrangement uses TRBV10-3 and TRBJ2-1, with 14 bases aligning to TRBD2. CDR1 and CDR2 (germline): ENHRY, SYGVKD. The CDR3 is made up of 21 amino acids. The V gene end was trimmed by 3 bases and the J gene end by 9 bases; junction bases not matched to a gene: 22. CDR3 bases: TGTGCCATCAGTGACCTTGCATCGGGATCGACTAGCGGGAGGGGGGTTGGTGAGCAGTTCTTC. Its protein is CAISDLASGSTSGRGVGEQFF.

The chain joins TRBV27 to TRBJ2-5; D might be TRBD1 (6 bases). CDR1 is MNHEY, CDR2 SMNVEV, per germline (reference sequence). Trimming removed 6 bases at V and 2 bases at J, with 13 bases between. The CDR3 extends over 14 amino acids. The CDR3 loop is CASRDGGRQETQYF. CDR3 nucleotides: TGTGCCAGCAGAGATGGGGGCCGGCAAGAGACCCAGTACTTC.

The chain joins TRBV25-1 to TRBJ2-5; the match to TRBD2 covers 7 bases. Looked up from germline, CDR1 is MGHDK and CDR2 is SYGVNS. Trimming removed 4 bases from V and 0 bases from J; junction bases left unmatched: 2. CDR3 length equals 14 residues. CDR3 sequence (DNA): TGTGCCAGCAGTGTTCTAGCGGACCAAGAGACCCAGTACTTC. This translates into CASSVLADQETQYF.

This sequence joins TRBV30 and TRBJ1-5, with D possibly being TRBD1 (6 bases). Germline values: CDR1 GTSNPN, CDR2 SVGIG (reference sequence). The CDR3 is made up of 14 amino acids. V was cut by 4 bases and J by 5 bases, with 15 bases left in between. CDR3 amino acids: CAWNSLGGDQPQHF. The CDR3 region has the DNA TGTGCCTGGAATAGTTTGGGGGGCGATCAGCCCCAGCATTTT.

This clone has only one observation. The V call is TRBV10-2, the J call TRBJ1-4; 12 bases are shared with TRBD1. CDR1 WSHSY and CDR2 SAAADI come from the germline V gene. V lost 8 bases, J lost 7 bases, and 14 bases stayed unmatched. The CDR3 has 17 amino acids. The CDR3 nucleotides are TGCGCCAGCCTCCGGGGGGGACAGGGGGCCTTCGGTGAAAAACTGTTTTTT. It specifies CASLRGGQGAFGEKLFF.

V is TRBV28 and J is TRBJ2-7, with D unclear. The CDR3 sequence is 14 residues long. Germline CDR1 reads MDHEN; CDR2 reads SYDVKM. V was shortened by 5 bases and J by 6 bases, with 17 bases between the two germline ends. The DNA for the CDR3 is TGTGCCAGCAGTCTCCCACGTTTTACTACCGAGCAGTACTTC. It codes for CASSLPRFTTEQYF.

This chain connects TRBV7-9 to TRBJ1-3; a possible D gene is TRBD1 (5 bases). CDR1 is SEHNR and CDR2 is FQNEAQ in the germline V gene (reference sequence). There are 16 residues in the CDR3. Trimming took off 1 base at V and 1 base at J, with 11 bases between the two ends. The CDR3 DNA follows: TGTGCCAGCAGCTTAGGAGCAGGGAGTTCTGGAAACACCATATATTTT. Its translation is CASSLGAGSSGNTIYF.

The CDR3 is CASSLATSGSQETQYF. CDR3 DNA: TGTGCCAGCAGCTTAGCAACTAGCGGGAGCCAAGAGACCCAGTACTTC. This chain links TRBV13 with TRBJ2-5; TRBD2 agrees at 11 bases. This CDR3 is built from 16 residues. Germline lookup yields CDR1 PRHDT and CDR2 FYEKMQ (reference sequence). V trimming: 1 base; J trimming: 1 base; junction bases outside the gene matches: 2. Filled out from reference TRBV13 and TRBJ2-5, the complete variable domain reads AAGVIQSPRHLIKEKRETATLKCYPIPRHDTVYWYQQGPGQDPQFLISFYEKMQSDKGSIPDRFSAQQFSDYHSELNMSSLELGDSALYFCASSLATSGSQETQYFGPGTRLLVL.

CDR3 region: CASSQGDQPQHF. Written as DNA, the CDR3 is TGTGCCAGCAGCCAAGGGGATCAGCCCCAGCATTTT. The J gene is TRBJ1-5, the V gene TRBV3-1 (or the pseudogene TRBV3-2), with D unclear. The germline V gene encodes CDR1 LGHDT and CDR2 YNNKEL (reference sequence). The CDR3 is 12 amino acids. V lost 1 base and J lost 5, with 3 bases in between.

The sample holds a few counts of this clone. CDR3 region: CAWSYGAGGYTF. Written as DNA, the CDR3 is TGTGCCTGGAGTTATGGGGCAGGTGGCTACACCTTC. This chain uses TRBV30 with TRBJ1-2; perhaps TRBD1 as D (5 bases). The CDR3 runs 12 residues. The ends were cut back, 2 bases at V and 7 bases at J, with 11 bases in the middle. CDR1 is GTSNPN, CDR2 SVGIG, per germline (reference sequence).

In its sample, this clone was seen a few times. This chain connects TRBV7-9 to TRBJ1-1, with 7 bases identical to TRBD1. Germline lookup yields CDR1 SEHNR and CDR2 FQNEAQ (reference sequence). With 5 bases clipped from V and 1 base from J, the junction kept 7 bases outside the gene matches. The CDR3 consists of 15 residues. In DNA, the CDR3 is TGTGCCAGCAGCACGTCGACAGGGTCGAACACTGAAGCTTTCTTT. Its translation: CASSTSTGSNTEAFF.

The chain is built from TRBV4-1 and TRBJ1-4, with 7 bases fitting TRBD1. V lost 3 bases and J lost 8; bases outside the gene matches: 9. The CDR3 has 15 amino acids. Germline CDR1 is MGHRA and CDR2 is YSYEKL. As DNA, the CDR3 is TGCGCCAGCAGCCACTTGACAGGGCCGGGGGAAAAACTGTTTTTT. This gives the protein CASSHLTGPGEKLFF.

The chain combines TRBV29-1 with TRBJ2-2; 9 bases line up with TRBD1. Germline V CDR1 and CDR2: SQVTM, ANQGSEA. The CDR3 has 15 residues. The V segment lost 4 bases and the J segment 6 bases; nucleotides outside the gene matches: 9. This chain's CDR3 is CSVVLRTGVAGELFF. The CDR3 DNA follows: TGCAGCGTTGTTTTAAGGACAGGGGTAGCCGGGGAGCTGTTTTTT.

The gene calls are TRBV7-9 and TRBJ2-7; D might be TRBD2 (6 bases). CDR1 and CDR2 from the germline V gene are SEHNR and FQNEAQ (reference sequence). Trimming left V 2 bases short and J 3 bases short, with 11 bases between. The CDR3 consists of 14 residues. The CDR3 DNA is TGTGCCAGCAGCTTACGGGGACTTGACTACGAGCAGTACTTC. Protein sequence: CASSLRGLDYEQYF.

This rearrangement joins TRBV5-8 to TRBJ2-1; 9 bases map to TRBD2. The CDR3 extends over 15 amino acids. J lost 8 bases, V lost 0 bases, and 6 bases had no gene match. Per the germline V gene, CDR1 is SGHTS and CDR2 is YDEGEE. CDR3 DNA sequence: TGTGCCAGCAGCTTGGGACTAGCGGATAATGATGAGCAGTTCTTC. Encoded protein: CASSLGLADNDEQFF. Full variable domain (rest looked up from reference TRBV5-8 and TRBJ2-1): EAGVTQSPTHLIKTRGQQATLRCSPISGHTSVYWYQQALGLGLQFLLWYDEGEERNRGNFPPRFSGRQFPNYSSELNVNALELEDSALYLCASSLGLADNDEQFFGPGTRLTVL.

CDR3 bases: TGTGCCAGCAGTTCCAGGGACAGGGATTACAACAATGAGCAGTTCTTC. Amino acids: CASSSRDRDYNNEQFF. The chain uses TRBV27 and TRBJ2-1, with 9 bases that match TRBD1. After removal of 4 bases from V and 5 bases from J, the junction contained 9 bases not matched to a gene. The CDR3 is made up of 16 amino acids. Germline loops: CDR1 MNHEY, CDR2 SMNVEV (reference sequence).

This chain links TRBV11-2 with TRBJ2-3, with 9 bases fitting TRBD1. V lost 3 bases and J lost 2; bases outside the gene matches: 3. CDR1 and CDR2 from the germline V gene are SGHAT and FQNNGV. The CDR3 is made up of 15 amino acids. The CDR3 reads CASSLRTGVTDTQYF. The CDR3, as DNA: TGTGCCAGCAGCTTGAGGACAGGGGTCACAGATACGCAGTATTTT.

With respect to this clone: Relative to the germline gene, one junction end is altered; a read error may explain this. The chain is built from TRBV10-1 and TRBJ2-2, with TRBD1 matching 12 bases. The V gene's germline CDR1 is WNHNN and CDR2 SYGVQD (reference sequence). The CDR3 has 16 amino acids. The CDR3 DNA sequence: TGCGCCCGCAGTGGACCGGGACAGGGGGCCGCCGGGGAGCTGTTTTTT. It yields the protein CARSGPGQGAAGELFF.

V is TRBV30 and J is TRBJ2-1; tentatively, D is TRBD1 (6 bases). Germline V gives CDR1 GTSNPN, CDR2 SVGIG (reference sequence). The V gene lost 0 bases and the J gene lost 9 bases, with 9 bases spanning the gap. The CDR3 runs to 12 residues. This chain's CDR3 is CAWSVQGGEQFF. Here the CDR3 DNA reads TGTGCCTGGAGTGTACAGGGTGGTGAGCAGTTCTTC.

The table lists this clone with a few counts. This chain links TRBV11-2 with TRBJ2-5, with 8 bases lining up with TRBD2. Germline V lookup: CDR1 SGHAT, CDR2 FQNNGV. V gave up 3 bases and J gave up 5 bases; unmatched junction bases: 8. The CDR3 spans 15 residues. The DNA of the CDR3 is TGTGCCAGCAGCTTCTCAGCGGGAGCCGGGGAGACCCAGTACTTC. This encodes CASSFSAGAGETQYF. The full variable domain, in which reference TRBV11-2 and TRBJ2-5 provide the parts outside the CDR3, is EAGVAQSPRYKIIEKRQSVAFWCNPISGHATLYWYQQILGQGPKLLIQFQNNGVVDDSQLPKDRFSAERLKGVDSTLKIQPAKLEDSAVYLCASSFSAGAGETQYFGPGTRLLVL.